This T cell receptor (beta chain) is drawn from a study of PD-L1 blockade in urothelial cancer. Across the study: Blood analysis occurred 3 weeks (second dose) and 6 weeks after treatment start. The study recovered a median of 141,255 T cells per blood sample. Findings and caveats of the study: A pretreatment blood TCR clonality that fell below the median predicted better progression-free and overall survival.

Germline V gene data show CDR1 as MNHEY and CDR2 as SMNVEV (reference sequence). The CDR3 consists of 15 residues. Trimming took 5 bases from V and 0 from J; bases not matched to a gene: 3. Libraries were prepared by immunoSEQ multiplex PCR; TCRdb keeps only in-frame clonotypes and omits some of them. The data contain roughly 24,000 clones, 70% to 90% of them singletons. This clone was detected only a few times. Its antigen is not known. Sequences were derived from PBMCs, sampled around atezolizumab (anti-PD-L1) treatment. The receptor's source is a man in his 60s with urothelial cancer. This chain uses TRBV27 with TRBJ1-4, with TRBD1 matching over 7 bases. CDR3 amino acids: CASSAQGATNEKLFF. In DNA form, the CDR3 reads TGTGCCAGCAGTGCGCAGGGGGCAACTAATGAAAAACTGTTTTTT.